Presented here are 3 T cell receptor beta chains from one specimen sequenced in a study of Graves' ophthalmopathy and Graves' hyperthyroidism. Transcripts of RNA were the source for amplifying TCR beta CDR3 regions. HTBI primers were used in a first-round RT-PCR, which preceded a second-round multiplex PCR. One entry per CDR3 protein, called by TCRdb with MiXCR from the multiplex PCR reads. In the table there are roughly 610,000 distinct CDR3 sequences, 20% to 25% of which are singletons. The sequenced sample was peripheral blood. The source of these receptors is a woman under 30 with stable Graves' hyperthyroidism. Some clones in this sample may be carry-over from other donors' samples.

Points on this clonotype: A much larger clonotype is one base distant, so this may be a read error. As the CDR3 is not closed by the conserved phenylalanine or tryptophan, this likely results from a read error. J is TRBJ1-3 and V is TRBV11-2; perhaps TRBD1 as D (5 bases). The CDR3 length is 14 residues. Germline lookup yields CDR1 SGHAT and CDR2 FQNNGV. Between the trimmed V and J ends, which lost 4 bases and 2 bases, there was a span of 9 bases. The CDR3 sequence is CASSYGGAGNTIYL. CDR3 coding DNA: TGTGCCAGCAGCTATGGAGGGGCTGGAAACACCATATATTTG.

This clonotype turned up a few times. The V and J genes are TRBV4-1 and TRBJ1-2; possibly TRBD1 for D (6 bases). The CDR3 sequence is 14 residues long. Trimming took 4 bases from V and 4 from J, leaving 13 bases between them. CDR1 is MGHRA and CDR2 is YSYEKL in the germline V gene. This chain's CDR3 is CASSRIGQLYGYTF. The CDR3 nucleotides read TGCGCCAGCAGCCGGATCGGACAGCTCTATGGCTACACCTTC.

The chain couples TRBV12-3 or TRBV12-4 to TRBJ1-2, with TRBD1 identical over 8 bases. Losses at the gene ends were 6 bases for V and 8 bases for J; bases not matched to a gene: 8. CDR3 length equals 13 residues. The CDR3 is CASRGTGLGGYTF. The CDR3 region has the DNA TGTGCCAGCAGAGGGACAGGACTGGGCGGCTACACCTTC.